This T cell receptor beta chain was recorded in a study of blood T cell repertoires in COVID-19. About the study: Samples came from the United States, Italy and Spain, spanning acute and convalescent COVID-19. Sample material is recorded as cDNA or gDNA derived from T cells, B-cell-depleted T cells, or PBMCs.

The CDR3 is made up of 13 amino acids. The V end lost 0 bases, the J end lost 2 bases, and 4 bases lay between the germline ends. Looked up from germline, CDR1 is MGHRA and CDR2 is YSYEKL. As processed by the authors: Amplifying reference gene primers gave estimates of nucleated cell counts. Sequencing was performed with immunoSEQ multiplex PCR; in TCRdb, only in-frame clones are kept and a portion is missing. For V, J and clone size, that table is used; D and trimming come from the DNA. The sample has fewer than 45,000 clones, approximately 80% seen once. The gene calls are TRBV4-1 and TRBJ1-2; no firm D call. The sequenced sample consisted of peripheral blood. The clonotype comes from a man aged 70 or older with acute or convalescent COVID-19. CDR3 in amino acids: CASSQDPNYGYTF. DNA of the CDR3: TGCGCCAGCAGCCAAGACCCGAACTATGGCTACACCTTC.